Each of the 28 T cell receptor beta chains below was sequenced from the same sample in a study of shared clonotypes between healthy human individuals (dated by TCRdb to about 2020). The library relied on the immunoSEQ multiplex PCR assay. Here the immuneACCESS table is served through TCRdb, limited to in-frame sequences with V and J called. Missing clones are a known gap in these copies; in checked studies unresolved V genes cover under half, and the rest lacks a known reason. In all, the sample holds fewer than 2.5 million clones, and approximately 93% of those were seen once. The ten largest clones take up more than 0.35% of the sample. Specimen: naive CD4+ T cells from PBMCs. The cell subset or site label for this specimen denotes: CD45RA+ positively selected. The origin of the receptors is a man in his late teens or twenties in good health. Some clones in this sample may be carry-over from other donors' samples.

On this clone: The same CDR3 also results from other DNA sequences found in this sample. The chain employs TRBV18 and TRBJ2-5; D is ambiguous. There are 13 residues in the CDR3. Germline V CDR1 and CDR2: KGHSH, LQKENI. V was pared by 0 bases and J by 5 bases, with 7 bases between. The DNA for the CDR3 is TGTGCCAGCTCACCACCGGGTGTGGAGACCCAGTACTTC. Translation: CASSPPGVETQYF.

The chain couples TRBV5-5 to TRBJ2-1; TRBD2 agrees at 14 bases. Germline loops: CDR1 SGHKS, CDR2 YYEKEE (reference sequence). V shed 4 bases and J 5 bases; nucleotides not matched to a gene: 2. There are 15 residues in the CDR3. The DNA for the CDR3 is TGTGCCAGCAGCCGGACTAGCGGGAGGAACAATGAGCAGTTCTTC. Protein: CASSRTSGRNNEQFF.

J is TRBJ2-3 and V is TRBV29-1; 7 bases are a match to TRBD2. Trimming cost V 6 bases and J 2 bases; bases outside gene matches: 8. Germline lookup yields CDR1 SQVTM and CDR2 ANQGSEA. The CDR3 runs 14 residues. The chain's CDR3 is CSVIPGLHTDTQYF. CDR3 nucleotide sequence: TGCAGCGTGATACCGGGACTACACACAGATACGCAGTATTTT.

The chain uses TRBV5-1 and TRBJ2-2; possibly TRBD1 or TRBD2 for D (7 bases each). The germline V gene has CDR1 SGHRS and CDR2 YFSETQ. Between the trimmed V and J ends, which lost 6 bases and 5 bases, there was a span of 17 bases. This CDR3 spans 15 amino acids. The CDR3 loop is CASTPLQGGTGELFF. The DNA of the CDR3 is TGCGCCAGCACCCCTTTGCAGGGGGGGACCGGGGAGCTGTTTTTT.

The J gene is TRBJ2-1, the V gene TRBV5-4, with a possible D match to TRBD2 (6 bases). The germline V and J ends were trimmed by 5 bases and 6 bases, with 21 bases remaining between them. There are 16 residues in the CDR3. Germline loops: CDR1 SGHNT, CDR2 YYREEE (reference sequence). The CDR3 region has the DNA TGTGCCAGCAGTCCGGTGGGGGACTCCTCCCTCAATGAGCAGTTCTTC. It encodes CASSPVGDSSLNEQFF. The whole variable domain, remainder taken from reference TRBV5-4 and TRBJ2-1, is ETGVTQSPTHLIKTRGQQVTLRCSSQSGHNTVSWYQQALGQGPQFIFQYYREEENGRGNFPPRFSGLQFPNYSSELNVNALELDDSALYLCASSPVGDSSLNEQFFGPGTRLTVL.

The chain uses TRBV7-2 and TRBJ2-1; D gene unclear. V gave up 1 base and J gave up 1 base, with 8 bases separating them. This CDR3 has 15 amino acids. The germline CDR1 and CDR2 sequences are SGHTA and FQGNSA. CDR3 coding DNA: TGTGCCAGCAGCTTAGGGCTGCTTTCCTACAATGAGCAGTTCTTC. It yields the protein CASSLGLLSYNEQFF. Supplemented by reference TRBV7-2 and TRBJ2-1, the full variable domain reads GAGVSQSPSNKVTEKGKDVELRCDPISGHTALYWYRQSLGQGLEFLIYFQGNSAPDKSGLPSDRFSAERTGGSVSTLTIQRTQQEDSAVYLCASSLGLLSYNEQFFGPGTRLTVL.

This clone was seen a single time. The chain has TRBV18 and TRBJ1-4, with 7 bases that match TRBD1. This CDR3 spans 13 amino acids. CDR1 KGHSH and CDR2 LQKENI come from the germline V gene. J was trimmed by 5 bases and V by 6 bases; bases with no gene match: 3. CDR3 protein: CASSSGQNEKLFF. CDR3 nucleotides: TGTGCCAGCTCCTCGGGACAGAATGAAAAACTGTTTTTT.

The gene calls are TRBV29-1 and TRBJ1-5, with a possible D match to TRBD1 (6 bases). This CDR3 contains 16 residues. The germline CDR1 and CDR2 sequences are SQVTM and ANQGSEA. Trimming cost V 5 bases and J 5 bases, with 22 bases left between them. The CDR3 DNA sequence: TGCAGCGTTCGCACTCTCTTAACAGGGTCGGATCAGCCCCAGCATTTT. Translated, it gives CSVRTLLTGSDQPQHF.

As to this clone: The sample holds other DNA sequences that translate to the same CDR3. The chain links TRBV7-9 to TRBJ1-2; 7 bases fit TRBD1. Trimming at V came to 1 base and at J to 7 bases, leaving 0 bases not matched to a gene. In germline, CDR1 is SEHNR, CDR2 FQNEAQ (reference sequence). The CDR3 sequence is 12 residues long. The CDR3 protein is CASSLGQGGYTF. The CDR3, as DNA: TGTGCCAGCAGCTTAGGACAGGGTGGCTACACCTTC.

V is TRBV14 and J is TRBJ2-3; 12 positions match TRBD2. The CDR3 consists of 20 residues. The V and J ends lost 2 bases and 4 bases, in that order; junction bases with no gene match: 16. Germline CDR1 SGHDN, CDR2 FVKESK. CDR3: CASSQLRLAGAPLRADTQYF. Written as DNA, the CDR3 is TGTGCCAGCAGCCAACTTCGACTAGCGGGAGCCCCGTTGAGAGCAGATACGCAGTATTTT.

The chain carries TRBV28 and TRBJ2-1, with TRBD1 as a possible D gene (6 bases). V dropped 5 bases and J dropped 3 bases, with 14 bases sitting between them. Germline V gene lookup returns CDR1 MDHEN and CDR2 SYDVKM. This CDR3 is 15 amino acids long. The CDR3 spells CASSASGHNYNEQFF. The CDR3 DNA sequence: TGTGCCAGCAGTGCGTCGGGACACAACTACAATGAGCAGTTCTTC. The full variable domain, its missing parts supplied by reference TRBV28 and TRBJ2-1, is DVKVTQSSRYLVKRTGEKVFLECVQDMDHENMFWYRQDPGLGLRLIYFSYDVKMKEKGDIPEGYSVSREKKERFSLILESASTNQTSMYLCASSASGHNYNEQFFGPGTRLTVL.

The rearrangement joins TRBV28 to TRBJ1-5, with 8 positions matching TRBD1. This CDR3 has 15 residues. Germline V gene data show CDR1 as MDHEN and CDR2 as SYDVKM. V was pared by 7 bases and J by 2 bases, with 7 bases of the junction left unmatched. The CDR3 DNA sequence: TGTGCCAGCAAACAGGGGGTAGTGGGCAATCAGCCCCAGCATTTT. Amino acid sequence: CASKQGVVGNQPQHF. Full variable domain (missing parts from reference TRBV28 and TRBJ1-5): DVKVTQSSRYLVKRTGEKVFLECVQDMDHENMFWYRQDPGLGLRLIYFSYDVKMKEKGDIPEGYSVSREKKERFSLILESASTNQTSMYLCASKQGVVGNQPQHFGDGTRLSIL.

V is TRBV28 and J is TRBJ2-4; D remains ambiguous. The length of the CDR3 is 16 residues. Per germline, CDR1 MDHEN and CDR2 SYDVKM. V was shortened by 4 bases and J by 0 bases, with 13 bases between the two germline ends. CDR3 DNA: TGTGCCAGCAGTTCCCCCGGAGTCCTAGCCAAAAACATTCAGTACTTC. It specifies CASSSPGVLAKNIQYF.

The rearrangement links TRBV7-3 to TRBJ2-1; D is perhaps TRBD1 or TRBD2 (5 bases each). CDR3 size: 15 residues. Germline V gene data show CDR1 as SGHTA and CDR2 as FQGTGA. Trimming took 4 bases from V and 5 from J, leaving 15 bases between them. The CDR3 reads CASSSGTYNDNEQFF. CDR3 DNA: TGTGCCAGCAGCTCCGGGACCTACAACGACAATGAGCAGTTCTTC.

The DNA for the CDR3 is TGTGCCAGCAGCCAATACAGGGGATCGCAACTGTTTTTT. The encoded protein is CASSQYRGSQLFF. The chain couples TRBV14 to TRBJ1-4, with 7 bases that match TRBD1. The V segment lost 2 bases and the J segment 12 bases; nucleotides outside the gene matches: 6. The germline V gene encodes CDR1 SGHDN and CDR2 FVKESK. The CDR3 runs 13 residues.

The V gene is TRBV7-2, the J gene TRBJ1-5; D might be TRBD1 (5 bases). V lost 5 bases and J lost 6, with 20 bases in between. Per the germline V gene, CDR1 is SGHTA and CDR2 is FQGNSA. The CDR3 spans 16 residues. The DNA for the CDR3 is TGTGCCAGCAGCCATAGCGGCCCGGGGGGTGGTCAGCCCCAGCATTTT. It yields the protein CASSHSGPGGGQPQHF. Full variable domain (remainder filled in from reference TRBV7-2 and TRBJ1-5): GAGVSQSPSNKVTEKGKDVELRCDPISGHTALYWYRQSLGQGLEFLIYFQGNSAPDKSGLPSDRFSAERTGGSVSTLTIQRTQQEDSAVYLCASSHSGPGGGQPQHFGDGTRLSIL.

The rearrangement joins TRBV7-8 to TRBJ1-2, with D unresolved. Germline V lookup: CDR1 SGHVS, CDR2 FQNEAQ. This CDR3 is 12 amino acids long. The V and J ends lost 1 base and 5 bases respectively, with 5 bases between them. CDR3 coding DNA: TGTGCCAGCAGCTTAGACACTTATGGCTACACCTTC. Translated, it gives CASSLDTYGYTF.

J is TRBJ1-1 and V is TRBV7-9; 8 nucleotides agree with TRBD1. The CDR3 runs 14 residues. CDR1 and CDR2 from the germline V gene are SEHNR and FQNEAQ (reference sequence). Trimming removed 1 base from V and 7 bases from J; junction bases left unmatched: 5. Written as DNA, the CDR3 is TGTGCCAGCAGCTTAGGCGGACAGGGAGTTGAAGCTTTCTTT. As protein: CASSLGGQGVEAFF.

The chain combines TRBV19 with TRBJ2-5; 7 nucleotides match TRBD1. Germline-derived CDR1 and CDR2 are LNHDA and SQIVND (reference sequence). Trimming at V came to 3 bases and at J to 5 bases, leaving 9 bases not matched to a gene. This CDR3 spans 15 amino acids. The chain's CDR3 is CASSMRGGAEETQYF. CDR3 nucleotides: TGTGCCAGTAGTATGAGAGGGGGCGCGGAGGAGACCCAGTACTTC.

Only a few counts were recorded for this clone. J is TRBJ1-1 and V is TRBV6-5; 7 bases are a match to TRBD1. This CDR3 is built from 15 residues. V dropped 6 bases and J dropped 6; count of bases not matched to a gene: 13. The germline gives CDR1 MNHEY, CDR2 SVGAGI. The CDR3 spells CASSAKHRGRAEAFF. The CDR3 region has the DNA TGTGCCAGCAGCGCTAAACACAGGGGCAGGGCTGAAGCTTTCTTT.

The V call is TRBV6-5, the J call TRBJ2-1; TRBD1 is a possible D gene (6 bases). Germline CDR1 is MNHEY and CDR2 is SVGAGI. This CDR3 contains 15 residues. Trimming shortened V by 6 bases and J by 7 bases, and 19 bases separated the two germline ends. The CDR3 here is CASRPRRTAVNEQFF. In DNA, the CDR3 is TGTGCCAGCAGGCCTAGAAGGACAGCGGTGAATGAGCAGTTCTTC.

The genes are TRBV2 and TRBJ2-2, with 8 nucleotides matching TRBD1. V lost 6 bases and J lost 5; bases outside the gene matches: 8. This CDR3 region has 15 residues. CDR1 and CDR2 from the germline V gene are SNHLY and FYNNEI. Here the CDR3 DNA reads TGTGCCAGCAGAGAGGACAGGGTGGTGACCGGGGAGCTGTTTTTT. Its translation: CASREDRVVTGELFF. Full variable domain (missing parts from reference TRBV2 and TRBJ2-2): EPEVTQTPSHQVTQMGQEVILRCVPISNHLYFYWYRQILGQKVEFLVSFYNNEISEKSEIFDDQFSVERPDGSNFTLKIRSTKLEDSAMYFCASREDRVVTGELFFGEGSRLTVL.

The chain uses TRBV6-6 and TRBJ1-5; the D gene is possibly TRBD1 (5 bases). CDR1 is MNHNY and CDR2 is SVGAGI in the germline V gene (reference sequence). The CDR3 is 14 amino acids. The CDR3: CASGGVNSNQPQHF. The CDR3 coding sequence is TGTGCGAGCGGGGGAGTGAATAGCAATCAGCCCCAGCATTTT.

This clone came up once. The V and J genes are TRBV7-2 and TRBJ2-3; D perhaps matches TRBD1 (5 bases). Trimming took off 8 bases at V and 2 bases at J, with 17 bases between the two ends. This CDR3 has 15 amino acids. The V gene's germline CDR1 is SGHTA and CDR2 FQGNSA. CDR3 sequence: CASAAGRSYTDTQYF. The CDR3 DNA reads TGTGCCAGCGCGGCAGGGCGGAGCTACACAGATACGCAGTATTTT.

CDR3 protein: CASSPAGVGEQYF. Here the CDR3 DNA reads TGTGCCAGTAGTCCAGCGGGAGTTGGCGAGCAGTACTTC. The genes are TRBV19 and TRBJ2-7; 8 positions match TRBD2. The germline V gene has CDR1 LNHDA and CDR2 SQIVND (reference sequence). This CDR3 spans 13 amino acids. With V trimmed by 5 bases and J by 6 bases, 6 bases remained unmatched.

Only one count was recorded for this clone. Additional DNA sequences in this sample encode the identical CDR3. This sequence joins TRBV7-3 and TRBJ2-3; D is undetermined. Per the germline V gene, CDR1 is SGHTA and CDR2 is FQGTGA. V was pared by 2 bases and J by 8 bases, with 5 bases between. The CDR3 totals 11 residues. The CDR3 sequence: CASSLGVTQYF. DNA for the CDR3: TGTGCCAGCAGCTTAGGAGTTACGCAGTATTTT.

The rearrangement joins TRBV5-8 to TRBJ1-6; D ambiguous. CDR1 and CDR2 (germline): SGHTS, YDEGEE. The CDR3 contains 18 residues. The V gene lost 0 bases and the J gene lost 0 bases, with 13 bases spanning the gap. CDR3 sequence (DNA): TGTGCCAGCAGCTTGGTAGGCGCAACAAGCTCCTATAATTCACCCCTCCACTTT. Its protein product is CASSLVGATSSYNSPLHF.

This clone was found once. The chain is built from TRBV28 and TRBJ2-1, with TRBD2 matching over 11 bases. CDR1 and CDR2 from the germline V gene are MDHEN and SYDVKM. The CDR3 is 16 residues long. Trimming cost V 5 bases and J 7 bases; bases outside gene matches: 10. The CDR3 region is CASSPVAGGALNEQFF. CDR3 bases: TGTGCCAGCAGTCCGGTAGCGGGAGGGGCTTTGAATGAGCAGTTCTTC.